This paragraph reports one T cell receptor beta chain. The antigen is unknown. Locally advanced or metastatic urothelial carcinoma was present in patients. Per-patient samples, pretreatment and on-treatment, numbered 1 to 8. V was cut by 4 bases and J by 2 bases, with 17 bases left in between. The germline gives CDR1 SGDLS, CDR2 YYNGEE. The CDR3 runs to 16 residues. Profiled with immunoSEQ multiplex PCR; TCRdb holds only in-frame clones, not every one. Of about 72,000 clones in the sample, less than 90% were seen once. These data are taken from a study of PD-L1 blockade in urothelial cancer. Study-wide results and limits: Better survival was predicted by below-median pretreatment blood TCR clonality.

This chain links TRBV9 with TRBJ2-3, with D tentatively TRBD2 (5 bases). The receptor comes from a man in his 70s with urothelial cancer. This material consisted of PBMCs, taken around atezolizumab (anti-PD-L1) treatment. This CDR3 is CASSSGGHSNTDTQYF. CDR3 bases: TGTGCCAGCAGCTCTGGCGGGCACTCAAACACAGATACGCAGTATTTT.